This T cell receptor (beta chain) was recovered during a study of T cells in Graves' hyperthyroidism and ophthalmopathy. The germline CDR1 and CDR2 sequences are SNHLY and FYNNEI. V lost 4 bases to trimming and J lost 5 bases, with 10 bases between them. The length of the CDR3 is 13 residues. Amplification of TCR beta CDR3 regions used RNA as the template. HTBI primers were employed in a first-round RT-PCR of the TCR CDR3. TCRdb recomputed calls from the multiplex PCR reads with MiXCR, one row per CDR3 protein. The sample consists of 150,000 or so distinct CDR3 sequences, just under 9.5% of them appearing once. This clonotype was found many times.

V is TRBV2 and J is TRBJ2-3, with no clear D. The source of this sequence is a woman between 18 and 29 years old with Graves' hyperthyroidism that later progressed to Graves' ophthalmopathy. Sequencing was performed on blood. The CDR3 loop is CASSVPSVDTQYF. CDR3 nucleotides: TGTGCCAGCAGTGTACCGTCGGTAGATACGCAGTATTTT. Combining the CDR3 with reference TRBV2 and TRBJ2-3 gives the whole variable domain EPEVTQTPSHQVTQMGQEVILRCVPISNHLYFYWYRQILGQKVEFLVSFYNNEISEKSEIFDDQFSVERPDGSNFTLKIRSTKLEDSAMYFCASSVPSVDTQYFGPGTRLTVL.